These 21 T cell receptor beta chains came from one sample sequenced in a study of CD8 T cells in ankylosing spondylitis. Each CDR3 protein is one row after TCRdb ran MiXCR on the 5' RACE reads. Found here are approximately 340,000 distinct CDR3 sequences, roughly 14% of them singletons; the top ten hold about 1%. The sequencing sample was made of blood, either unsorted or a sorted T cell fraction (not recorded which). These receptors were taken from a male donor with ankylosing spondylitis or in good health (not recorded which).

The chain carries TRBV19 and TRBJ1-4; D unresolved. This CDR3 has 13 amino acids. Germline CDR1 and CDR2: LNHDA and SQIVND (reference sequence). Trimming cost V 1 base and J 8 bases, with 8 bases left between them. CDR3 bases: TGTGCCAGTAGTATAGGGAGAGGCGAAAAACTGTTTTTT. This gives the protein CASSIGRGEKLFF. Full variable domain (missing parts from reference TRBV19 and TRBJ1-4): DGGITQSPKYLFRKEGQNVTLSCEQNLNHDAMYWYRQDPGQGLRLIYYSQIVNDFQKGDIAEGYSVSREKKESFPLTVTSAQKNPTAFYLCASSIGRGEKLFFGSGTQLSVL.

This chain uses TRBV25-1 with TRBJ2-1; the match to TRBD2 covers 11 bases. The CDR3 extends over 17 amino acids. V dropped 1 base and J dropped 5; count of bases not matched to a gene: 7. CDR1 and CDR2 from the germline V gene are MGHDK and SYGVNS. CDR3 region: CASSEFIGTSGNNEQFF. CDR3 bases: TGTGCCAGCAGTGAATTTATCGGGACTAGCGGAAACAATGAGCAGTTCTTC.

This clonotype showed up many times. The rearrangement joins TRBV3-1 to TRBJ1-2; weak D call: TRBD1 (5 bases). The CDR3 sequence is 13 residues long. The V gene lost 11 bases and the J gene lost 8 bases, with 21 bases spanning the gap. The germline CDR1 and CDR2 sequences are LGHDT and YNNKEL (reference sequence). This CDR3 is CAARDSTTWGYTF. The CDR3 DNA sequence: TGTGCCGCCCGGGACTCCACAACGTGGGGCTACACCTTC.

The chain is built from TRBV4-1 and TRBJ2-7, with 7 bases aligning to TRBD1. Germline V gene lookup returns CDR1 MGHRA and CDR2 YSYEKL. The V and J ends lost 4 bases and 2 bases, in that order; junction bases with no gene match: 11. The CDR3 extends over 16 amino acids. Here the CDR3 DNA reads TGCGCCAGCAGCCCTAAGGTGGACAGGTTTACCTACGAGCAGTACTTC. Its translation: CASSPKVDRFTYEQYF.

This clonotype appeared a few times. This rearrangement joins TRBV10-3 to TRBJ2-7, with D perhaps TRBD1 (6 bases). The ends were cut back, 2 bases at V and 2 bases at J, with 10 bases in the middle. The CDR3 sequence is 14 residues long. Looked up from germline, CDR1 is ENHRY and CDR2 is SYGVKD. The CDR3 bases are TGTGCCATCAGTGAGGGAAAGGGGGCCTACGAGCAGTACTTC. This encodes CAISEGKGAYEQYF.

The table lists this clonotype with a few counts. The chain uses TRBV14 and TRBJ1-3; D may be TRBD1 (5 bases). Germline lookup yields CDR1 SGHDN and CDR2 FVKESK. The germline V and J ends were trimmed by 0 bases and 0 bases, with 12 bases remaining between them. This CDR3 is built from 17 residues. Here the CDR3 reads CASSQDRGVYSGNTIYF. The CDR3 DNA reads TGTGCCAGCAGCCAAGATCGGGGCGTTTACTCTGGAAACACCATATATTTT. Combining the CDR3 with reference TRBV14 and TRBJ1-3 gives the whole variable domain EAGVTQFPSHSVIEKGQTVTLRCDPISGHDNLYWYRRVMGKEIKFLLHFVKESKQDESGMPNNRFLAERTGGTYSTLKVQPAELEDSGVYFCASSQDRGVYSGNTIYFGEGSWLTVV.

The gene calls are TRBV6-1 and TRBJ1-2, with D perhaps matching TRBD1 (6 bases). Trimming pared 7 bases from V and 8 bases from J, leaving 26 bases between. Germline CDR1 and CDR2: MNHNS and SASEGT. This CDR3 contains 16 residues. CDR3 bases: TGTGCCAGCATCGACAGCGTCGGGACACCAGTACGGGGCTACACCTTC. Translating gives CASIDSVGTPVRGYTF.

This clonotype appeared a few times. V is TRBV6-1 and J is TRBJ2-6; 7 bases map to TRBD1. With 0 bases clipped from V and 2 bases from J, the junction kept 10 bases outside the gene matches. The CDR3 has 19 amino acids. Germline loops: CDR1 MNHNS, CDR2 SASEGT. CDR3 sequence: CASSEALSTGMAGANVLTF. The CDR3, as DNA: TGTGCCAGCAGTGAAGCCCTATCGACAGGGATGGCTGGGGCCAACGTCCTGACTTTC.

V usage is TRBV29-1 and J usage is TRBJ1-2, with D perhaps matching TRBD1 (5 bases). V lost 2 bases and J 0 bases, leaving 19 bases between the germline ends. The germline gives CDR1 SQVTM, CDR2 ANQGSEA. The CDR3 has 17 residues. CDR3: CSVEWYWGHLANYGYTF. CDR3 coding DNA: TGCAGCGTTGAATGGTATTGGGGCCACTTAGCTAACTATGGCTACACCTTC. The complete variable domain, with remaining parts taken from reference TRBV29-1 and TRBJ1-2, reads SAVISQKPSRDICQRGTSLTIQCQVDSQVTMMFWYRQQPGQSLTLIATANQGSEATYESGFVIDKFPISRPNLTFSTLTVSNMSPEDSSIYLCSVEWYWGHLANYGYTFGSGTRLTVV.

Only a few counts were recorded for this clonotype. The J gene is TRBJ2-2, the V gene TRBV4-2; 7 nucleotides match TRBD2. Germline V gives CDR1 LGHNA, CDR2 YNFKEQ. V lost 1 base, J lost 7 bases, and 15 bases stayed unmatched. This CDR3 has 18 amino acids. CDR3 protein: CASSQAIKRGREGGELFF. In DNA form, the CDR3 reads TGTGCCAGCAGCCAAGCGATTAAGCGCGGGAGAGAAGGCGGGGAGCTGTTTTTT.

The CDR3 sequence is CASSYEGNEQFF. As DNA, the CDR3 is TGTGCCAGCAGCTACGAGGGCAATGAGCAGTTCTTC. The chain is built from TRBV11-2 and TRBJ2-1; tentatively, D is TRBD2 (5 bases). The germline CDR1 and CDR2 sequences are SGHAT and FQNNGV. The CDR3 covers 12 residues. V was cut by 4 bases and J by 6 bases, with 7 bases left in between. The whole variable domain, remainder taken from reference TRBV11-2 and TRBJ2-1, is EAGVAQSPRYKIIEKRQSVAFWCNPISGHATLYWYQQILGQGPKLLIQFQNNGVVDDSQLPKDRFSAERLKGVDSTLKIQPAKLEDSAVYLCASSYEGNEQFFGPGTRLTVL.

For the CDR3, the DNA is TGCGCCAGCAGCTTGGGGGGGCGCCCTCTGGAGACCCAGTACTTC. It codes for CASSLGGRPLETQYF. V usage is TRBV5-1 and J usage is TRBJ2-5; D possibly corresponds to TRBD1 (6 bases). This CDR3 spans 15 amino acids. Germline CDR1 reads SGHRS; CDR2 reads YFSETQ. V lost 0 bases and J lost 5, with 14 bases in between.

This clonotype was counted many times. The V call is TRBV2, the J call TRBJ2-5, with unresolved D. Trimming took 1 base from V and 4 from J, leaving 10 bases between them. This CDR3 contains 14 residues. The germline CDR1 and CDR2 sequences are SNHLY and FYNNEI. CDR3 nucleotide sequence: TGTGCCAGCAGTGAAGATCGGATGGTAGAGACCCAGTACTTC. As protein: CASSEDRMVETQYF. Full variable domain (missing parts from reference TRBV2 and TRBJ2-5): EPEVTQTPSHQVTQMGQEVILRCVPISNHLYFYWYRQILGQKVEFLVSFYNNEISEKSEIFDDQFSVERPDGSNFTLKIRSTKLEDSAMYFCASSEDRMVETQYFGPGTRLLVL.

This clonotype was counted only a few times. This sequence joins TRBV29-1 and TRBJ2-2, with D possibly TRBD2 on 6 matching bases. The ends were cut back, 7 bases at V and 0 bases at J, with 12 bases in the middle. Germline V gene data show CDR1 as SQVTM and CDR2 as ANQGSEA. There are 14 residues in the CDR3. The CDR3 DNA follows: TGCAGCGCCGGGACTCAGTCGAACACCGGGGAGCTGTTTTTT. Residues: CSAGTQSNTGELFF.

This clonotype was seen a few times. The genes are TRBV5-1 and TRBJ1-1; 7 bases are a match to TRBD1. The V gene's germline CDR1 is SGHRS and CDR2 YFSETQ. V lost 4 bases, J lost 1 base, and 10 bases stayed unmatched. The CDR3 covers 16 residues. This chain's CDR3 is CASSPLTGRGNTEAFF. CDR3 DNA: TGCGCCAGCAGCCCCCTGACAGGGCGGGGGAACACTGAAGCTTTCTTT.

This clonotype was picked up a small number of times. The rearrangement links TRBV2 to TRBJ2-2; D is unresolved. This CDR3 region has 11 residues. The ends were cut back, 4 bases at V and 6 bases at J, with 3 bases in the middle. The germline CDR1 and CDR2 sequences are SNHLY and FYNNEI. The CDR3 is CASSVSGELFF. In DNA, the CDR3 is TGTGCCAGCAGTGTGTCCGGGGAGCTGTTTTTT.

This clonotype has more than one count but fewer than ten. The chain combines TRBV3-1 with TRBJ2-3; TRBD2 aligns across 8 bases. V dropped 6 bases and J dropped 6; count of bases not matched to a gene: 17. The CDR3 runs to 17 residues. CDR1 is LGHDT, CDR2 YNNKEL, per germline (reference sequence). CDR3 DNA: TGTGCCAGCAGTCCCGGACCGGGGGGGAAATTTGGCGATACGCAGTATTTT. Encoded protein: CASSPGPGGKFGDTQYF.

This clonotype occurred a few times. This rearrangement joins TRBV5-4 to TRBJ2-7; TRBD2 aligns across 11 bases. Germline values: CDR1 SGHNT, CDR2 YYREEE (reference sequence). The CDR3 is 16 amino acids. Trimming at V came to 2 bases and at J to 5 bases, leaving 9 bases not matched to a gene. CDR3 nucleotide sequence: TGTGCCAGCAGCTTACAACTAGCGGGAGCGGGCCACGAGCAGTACTTC. Translated: CASSLQLAGAGHEQYF.

This chain connects TRBV30 to TRBJ2-2, with 7 bases that match TRBD2. The V segment lost 2 bases and the J segment 5 bases; nucleotides outside the gene matches: 14. The CDR3 extends over 17 amino acids. Germline CDR1 is GTSNPN and CDR2 is SVGIG (reference sequence). The CDR3 region has the DNA TGTGCCTGGAGTAGGAGACTAGCCGGAGAGGGGACCGGGGAGCTGTTTTTT. Residues: CAWSRRLAGEGTGELFF.

V and J are TRBV15 and TRBJ1-4, with D possibly matching TRBD1 (6 bases). V was cut by 6 bases and J by 3 bases, with 14 bases left in between. CDR1 is LNHNV, CDR2 YYDKDF, per germline (reference sequence). This CDR3 is built from 15 residues. CDR3 sequence (DNA): TGTGCCACCAGTGAGGGGGTTAGGGCTAATGAAAAACTGTTTTTT. Its translation: CATSEGVRANEKLFF. The variable domain in full, completed from reference TRBV15 and TRBJ1-4, reads DAMVIQNPRYQVTQFGKPVTLSCSQTLNHNVMYWYQQKSSQAPKLLFHYYDKDFNNEADTPDNFQSRRPNTSFCFLDIRSPGLGDTAMYLCATSEGVRANEKLFFGSGTQLSVL.

This clonotype was seen many times. The chain employs TRBV10-3 and TRBJ1-2, with D maybe TRBD1 (6 bases). The CDR3 is 13 amino acids. Germline CDR1 and CDR2: ENHRY and SYGVKD. V dropped 2 bases and J dropped 8 bases, with 12 bases sitting between them. In DNA form, the CDR3 reads TGTGCCATCAGTGAGGGGGGCACAGGCGGCTACACCTTC. Amino acid sequence: CAISEGGTGGYTF.